Presented here are 19 T cell receptor beta chains from one specimen sequenced in a study of shared clonotypes between healthy human individuals. This table comes from immunoSEQ multiplex PCR, and its TCRdb copy is limited to in-frame clones, with some not included. The sample contains 2 million to 2.5 million clones, roughly 93% of which appear only once. The sequencing input was naive CD4+ T cells from PBMCs. Subset meaning: CD45RA+ positively selected. The receptors stem from a man in his late teens or twenties in good health. Some clones in this sample may be carry-over from other donors' samples.

The V gene is TRBV15, the J gene TRBJ2-7; D is uncertain. The ends were cut back, 1 base at V and 5 bases at J, with 9 bases in the middle. The length of the CDR3 is 13 residues. Germline CDR1 reads LNHNV; CDR2 reads YYDKDF (reference sequence). The CDR3 is CATSRVSGNEQYF. CDR3 DNA: TGTGCCACCAGCAGAGTATCCGGTAACGAGCAGTACTTC.

The chain couples TRBV5-3 to TRBJ2-3; 15 bases fit TRBD2. TRBV5-3 is an ORF; its function is uncertain. Unmatched junction bases numbered 10, after V lost 4 bases and J lost 4 bases. The CDR3 is made up of 18 amino acids. The CDR3 DNA follows: TGTGCCAGAAGCCCGGGACTAGCGGGAGGATCTGGGGCAGATACGCAGTATTTT. It is translated as CARSPGLAGGSGADTQYF.

The chain combines TRBV7-3 with TRBJ2-3; possibly TRBD2 for D (5 bases). The CDR3 consists of 15 residues. V lost 2 bases and J 8 bases, leaving 17 bases between the germline ends. Looked up from germline, CDR1 is SGHTA and CDR2 is FQGTGA. In DNA, the CDR3 is TGTGCCAGCAGCTTAGGAGGACCGGCCGGCACTACGCAGTATTTT. Protein product: CASSLGGPAGTTQYF.

In the case of this clone: The same CDR3 also results from other DNA sequences found in this sample. The chain joins TRBV7-3 to TRBJ2-7, with D possibly TRBD1 on 6 matching bases. Trimming removed 5 bases from V and 2 bases from J, with 13 bases in between. The CDR3 covers 14 residues. Germline V lookup: CDR1 SGHTA, CDR2 FQGTGA. Here the CDR3 reads CASSLGTPPYEQYF. In nucleotides, the CDR3 is TGTGCCAGCAGCCTAGGGACACCGCCCTACGAGCAGTACTTC.

The J gene is TRBJ2-5, the V gene TRBV4-1; TRBD1 agrees at 9 bases. The CDR3 length is 18 residues. The germline gives CDR1 MGHRA, CDR2 YSYEKL. The V and J ends lost 4 bases and 1 base, in that order; junction bases with no gene match: 13. The CDR3 sequence is CASSLQKGTGLFQETQYF. CDR3 DNA: TGCGCCAGCAGCCTCCAGAAAGGGACAGGGCTCTTCCAAGAGACCCAGTACTTC.

The chain recombines TRBV7-2 with TRBJ2-1; D may be TRBD2 (6 bases). Trimming cost V 0 bases and J 0 bases, with 9 bases left between them. Germline CDR1 and CDR2: SGHTA and FQGNSA. The CDR3 consists of 16 residues. CDR3 sequence: CASSLALAVSYNEQFF. The CDR3 DNA sequence: TGTGCCAGCAGCTTAGCATTAGCGGTCTCCTACAATGAGCAGTTCTTC.

This chain joins TRBV30 and TRBJ2-1, with 7 bases fitting TRBD2. V lost 4 bases, J lost 9 bases, and 12 bases stayed unmatched. This CDR3 has 14 amino acids. Germline values: CDR1 GTSNPN, CDR2 SVGIG (reference sequence). The CDR3 spells CAWTLPPSGGEQFF. In nucleotides, the CDR3 is TGTGCCTGGACCCTACCCCCATCGGGGGGTGAGCAGTTCTTC.

In regard to this clone: Other DNA sequences in this specimen translate into the identical CDR3. This rearrangement joins TRBV18 to TRBJ2-7, with D possibly matching TRBD2 (5 bases). CDR3 size: 14 residues. Germline V gene data show CDR1 as KGHSH and CDR2 as LQKENI. Trimming pared 2 bases from V and 2 bases from J, leaving 10 bases between. The DNA of the CDR3 is TGTGCCAGCTCACCAACCGGGGTTCCCTACGAGCAGTACTTC. It translates to CASSPTGVPYEQYF.

The chain carries TRBV5-5 and TRBJ2-7; 10 positions match TRBD2. V gave up 0 bases and J gave up 7 bases; unmatched junction bases: 4. This CDR3 is built from 14 residues. From germline, CDR1 is SGHKS and CDR2 YYEKEE (reference sequence). CDR3 in DNA: TGTGCCAGCAGCTTGGCACTAGCGGGAAAAGAGCAGTACTTC. It codes for CASSLALAGKEQYF.

Only one count was recorded for this clone. V gene TRBV11-2 combines with J gene TRBJ2-7, with a possible D match to TRBD2 (5 bases). CDR1 and CDR2 (germline): SGHAT, FQNNGV. The V end lost 5 bases, the J end lost 2 bases, and 16 bases lay between the germline ends. This CDR3 region has 15 residues. CDR3 nucleotide sequence: TGTGCCAGCAGCCTAGGGATAAGCGGCACCTACGAGCAGTACTTC. As protein: CASSLGISGTYEQYF.

This chain connects TRBV28 to TRBJ2-6; no clear D gene. From germline, CDR1 is MDHEN and CDR2 SYDVKM. This CDR3 is built from 15 residues. V was clipped by 4 bases and J by 0 bases, with 7 bases between them. This chain's CDR3 is CASSWTASGANVLTF. The CDR3 nucleotides read TGTGCCAGCAGTTGGACGGCCTCTGGGGCCAACGTCCTGACTTTC.

This clone was seen only once. The V call is TRBV15, the J call TRBJ1-1; perhaps TRBD1 as D (5 bases). Germline CDR1 LNHNV, CDR2 YYDKDF (reference sequence). This CDR3 region has 14 residues. V was shortened by 9 bases and J by 5 bases, with 19 bases between the two germline ends. Here the CDR3 reads CATEKTGGRTEAFF. DNA for the CDR3: TGTGCCACTGAAAAGACGGGGGGAAGGACTGAAGCTTTCTTT.

The rearrangement joins TRBV11-2 to TRBJ2-7; TRBD2 matches 10 bases. With V trimmed by 1 base and J by 4 bases, 7 bases remained unmatched. The length of the CDR3 is 16 residues. Germline CDR1 reads SGHAT; CDR2 reads FQNNGV. The CDR3 coding sequence is TGTGCCAGCAGCTTAGTCTCTCTAGCGGGAGCGTACGAGCAGTACTTC. Its translation: CASSLVSLAGAYEQYF.

V gene TRBV7-8 combines with J gene TRBJ1-5; D is ambiguous. V was cut by 1 base and J by 3 bases, with 4 bases left in between. The CDR3 consists of 13 residues. Germline-derived CDR1 and CDR2 are SGHVS and FQNEAQ. The CDR3 protein is CASSLGLNQPQHF. DNA for the CDR3: TGTGCCAGCAGCTTAGGTCTCAATCAGCCCCAGCATTTT.

The chain is built from TRBV30 and TRBJ2-5; possible D gene TRBD1, 8 bases. CDR3 length equals 16 residues. Looked up from germline, CDR1 is GTSNPN and CDR2 is SVGIG (reference sequence). V gave up 3 bases and J gave up 5 bases, with 22 bases separating them. The DNA for the CDR3 is TGTGCCTGGAGCCCATACCAGGGGGCGGGAGAGGAGACCCAGTACTTC. Its protein product is CAWSPYQGAGEETQYF.

The V gene is TRBV6-1, the J gene TRBJ2-3; D uncertain. This CDR3 contains 13 residues. Germline lookup yields CDR1 MNHNS and CDR2 SASEGT. The CDR3 region is CESRGSSTDTQYF. In DNA, the CDR3 is TGTGAAAGTAGAGGTTCTAGCACAGATACGCAGTATTTT.

This chain uses TRBV5-4 with TRBJ2-7; D is unclear. Trimming pared 5 bases from V and 5 bases from J, leaving 14 bases between. Germline CDR1 reads SGHNT; CDR2 reads YYREEE (reference sequence). The CDR3 sequence is 13 residues long. In DNA form, the CDR3 reads TGTGCCAGCAGTTTGTCCCGGGCCGACGAGCAGTACTTC. It translates to CASSLSRADEQYF.

This chain links TRBV19 with TRBJ1-5, with D tentatively TRBD1 (5 bases). This CDR3 comprises 15 residues. V lost 4 bases to trimming and J lost 5 bases, with 15 bases between them. Germline CDR1 reads LNHDA; CDR2 reads SQIVND (reference sequence). The CDR3 DNA is TGTGCCAGTAGTAAGTCACAGGCACTCTATCAGCCCCAGCATTTT. This encodes CASSKSQALYQPQHF.

The chain is built from TRBV28 and TRBJ2-7; maybe TRBD2 (5 bases). CDR1 and CDR2 from the germline V gene are MDHEN and SYDVKM. V gave up 8 bases and J gave up 0 bases, with 11 bases separating them. The CDR3 totals 13 residues. The CDR3 sequence is CASRPRGSYEQYF. The CDR3 DNA sequence: TGTGCCAGCCGGCCCCGGGGCTCCTACGAGCAGTACTTC.